The 23 T cell receptor beta chains reported below all come from one sample, sequenced in a study of blood T cell repertoires in COVID-19. Clones were read by immunoSEQ multiplex PCR, and TCRdb kept only the in-frame ones, dropping some. The repertoire holds 250,000 to 300,000 clones, with around 84% as singletons. The sequenced material came from PBMCs or T cells enriched from blood (not recorded which). The origin of the receptors is a man aged 25 to 40 with acute COVID-19.

This chain links TRBV12-5 with TRBJ2-5; 8 bases fit TRBD2. Trimming at V came to 8 bases and at J to 1 base, leaving 6 bases not matched to a gene. Germline CDR1 and CDR2: LGHNT and FRNRAP. CDR3 length: 14 residues. The CDR3 is CASSTSGFQETQYF. CDR3 coding DNA: TGTGCTAGTTCCACTAGCGGCTTCCAAGAGACCCAGTACTTC.

This clone was observed a handful of times. The chain couples TRBV11-2 to TRBJ1-4; D is perhaps TRBD1 (6 bases). CDR3 length: 14 residues. Per the germline V gene, CDR1 is SGHAT and CDR2 is FQNNGV. V shed 5 bases and J shed 8 bases, with 15 bases lying between them. The CDR3 loop is CASSPGHHTEKLFF. For the CDR3, the DNA is TGTGCCAGCAGCCCGGGACACCATACCGAAAAACTGTTTTTT. Together with reference TRBV11-2 and TRBJ1-4, the CDR3 gives the full variable domain: EAGVAQSPRYKIIEKRQSVAFWCNPISGHATLYWYQQILGQGPKLLIQFQNNGVVDDSQLPKDRFSAERLKGVDSTLKIQPAKLEDSAVYLCASSPGHHTEKLFFGSGTQLSVL.

This chain uses TRBV7-2 with TRBJ1-1; a possible D gene is TRBD1 (5 bases). The CDR3 runs 15 residues. Trimming took off 1 base at V and 4 bases at J, with 13 bases between the two ends. The V gene's germline CDR1 is SGHTA and CDR2 FQGNSA. The CDR3 here is CASSLDGGVSTEAFF. CDR3 DNA: TGTGCCAGCAGCTTAGACGGGGGAGTTAGCACTGAAGCTTTCTTT.

The chain uses TRBV5-1 and TRBJ1-2, with D unresolved. The CDR3 runs to 13 residues. Deletions cut 4 bases from V and 6 bases from J, with 13 bases between. CDR1 is SGHRS and CDR2 is YFSETQ in the germline V gene. This CDR3 is CASSHPGYDGYTF. In DNA form, the CDR3 reads TGCGCCAGCAGCCATCCGGGATACGATGGCTACACCTTC.

This clone was seen a handful of times. V gene TRBV3-1 (or the pseudogene TRBV3-2) combines with J gene TRBJ1-1; 8 bases align to TRBD1. Germline V lookup: CDR1 LGHDT, CDR2 YNNKEL (reference sequence). There are 15 residues in the CDR3. The V and J ends lost 5 bases and 5 bases, in that order; junction bases with no gene match: 10. CDR3 in amino acids: CASSGIQGASTEAFF. The CDR3 DNA reads TGTGCCAGCAGCGGAATTCAGGGGGCGAGTACTGAAGCTTTCTTT.

The V and J genes are TRBV7-8 and TRBJ1-5, with D perhaps matching TRBD1 (5 bases). CDR1 is SGHVS, CDR2 FQNEAQ, per germline. V was shortened by 1 base and J by 4 bases, with 14 bases between the two germline ends. The CDR3 contains 16 residues. CDR3 sequence reads: CASSLEAGTVNQPQHF. CDR3 nucleotide sequence: TGTGCCAGCAGCTTAGAGGCAGGGACTGTAAATCAGCCCCAGCATTTT.

In its sample, this clone was seen once. The chain employs TRBV15 and TRBJ1-2; a weak D match, TRBD1 (5 bases). CDR1 is LNHNV and CDR2 is YYDKDF in the germline V gene (reference sequence). The ends were cut back, 4 bases at V and 8 bases at J, with 14 bases in the middle. There are 13 residues in the CDR3. CDR3 DNA sequence: TGTGCCACCAGCAAGGCGGGGGGTGGAGGCTACACCTTC. This sequence encodes CATSKAGGGGYTF.

J is TRBJ1-2 and V is TRBV9; 10 bases are shared with TRBD1. Germline V lookup: CDR1 SGDLS, CDR2 YYNGEE. V lost 0 bases and J lost 9; bases outside the gene matches: 8. The CDR3 totals 15 residues. CDR3 DNA sequence: TGTGCCAGCAGCGTAGCCCCGACAGGGGGCGCGAGCTACACCTTC. Translation: CASSVAPTGGASYTF. The full variable domain, rest sourced from reference TRBV9 and TRBJ1-2, is DSGVTQTPKHLITATGQRVTLRCSPRSGDLSVYWYQQSLDQGLQFLIQYYNGEERAKGNILERFSAQQFPDLHSELNLSSLELGDSALYFCASSVAPTGGASYTFGSGTRLTVV.

The rearrangement joins TRBV5-4 to TRBJ1-3, with unresolved D. The CDR3 length is 13 residues. Germline V gene data show CDR1 as SGHNT and CDR2 as YYREEE (reference sequence). Trimming left V 4 bases short and J 0 bases short, with 5 bases between. The CDR3 DNA is TGTGCCAGCAGCACAAACTCTGGAAACACCATATATTTT. Translated: CASSTNSGNTIYF.

The chain employs TRBV5-1 and TRBJ2-1; 12 bases match TRBD2. The V and J ends lost 1 base and 5 bases, in that order; junction bases with no gene match: 4. Germline loops: CDR1 SGHRS, CDR2 YFSETQ. This CDR3 is 16 amino acids long. The CDR3 here is CASSLLLAGGNNEQFF. The CDR3 DNA reads TGCGCCAGCAGCTTGTTGCTAGCGGGGGGGAACAATGAGCAGTTCTTC.

The count of this clone is one. This sequence joins TRBV5-4 and TRBJ1-2; 8 nucleotides match TRBD1. CDR3 size: 15 residues. J gave up 5 bases and V 3 bases, and 9 bases lay outside the gene matches. CDR1 SGHNT and CDR2 YYREEE come from the germline V gene (reference sequence). Written as DNA, the CDR3 is TGTGCCAGCAGCTCTAGCGGGACAGGACGGTATGGCTACACCTTC. Its translation: CASSSSGTGRYGYTF.

The chain is built from TRBV9 and TRBJ1-1; D is ambiguous. V lost 4 bases and J lost 2, with 15 bases in between. Germline V gene lookup returns CDR1 SGDLS and CDR2 YYNGEE. The CDR3 has 15 residues. In nucleotides, the CDR3 is TGTGCCAGCAGCCCGCCGGGAGGGTCAAACACTGAAGCTTTCTTT. This encodes CASSPPGGSNTEAFF.

The genes are TRBV2 and TRBJ2-7, with unresolved D. The germline V gene has CDR1 SNHLY and CDR2 FYNNEI. V lost 3 bases to trimming and J lost 6 bases, with 3 bases between them. This CDR3 contains 10 residues. The CDR3 is CASSEAEQYV. The CDR3 DNA sequence: TGTGCCAGCAGTGAGGCCGAGCAGTACGTC.

The V call is TRBV5-1, the J call TRBJ1-1; D possibly corresponds to TRBD1 (6 bases). The CDR3 has 14 amino acids. CDR1 and CDR2 (germline): SGHRS, YFSETQ. V lost 1 base to trimming and J lost 6 bases, with 13 bases between them. This CDR3 is CASSLSGVWPEAFF. The CDR3 DNA follows: TGCGCCAGCAGCTTGTCAGGGGTGTGGCCTGAAGCTTTCTTT.

In this sample, this clone turned up once. V is TRBV5-4 and J is TRBJ2-2, with D unclear. The V gene's germline CDR1 is SGHNT and CDR2 YYREEE (reference sequence). The CDR3 is 14 residues long. V dropped 0 bases and J dropped 6 bases, with 9 bases sitting between them. Here the CDR3 reads CASSLAGRSGELFF. CDR3 bases: TGTGCCAGCAGCTTGGCGGGTAGATCCGGGGAGCTGTTTTTT.

This chain links TRBV4-3 with TRBJ2-2; 7 nucleotides match TRBD1. J gave up 4 bases and V 2 bases, and 1 base lay outside the gene matches. This CDR3 is 14 amino acids long. The germline gives CDR1 LGHNA, CDR2 YSLEER. CDR3 amino acids: CASSQRDSTGELFF. CDR3 nucleotide sequence: TGCGCCAGCAGCCAAAGGGACAGCACCGGGGAGCTGTTTTTT.

This clone was detected only a few times. This CDR3 reads CAWKTGLSGNTIYF. The CDR3 nucleotides read TGTGCCTGGAAGACAGGGCTCTCTGGAAACACCATATATTTT. The chain couples TRBV30 to TRBJ1-3, with 7 bases identical to TRBD1. Germline CDR1 and CDR2: GTSNPN and SVGIG (reference sequence). V was pared by 4 bases and J by 0 bases, with 3 bases of the junction left unmatched. The CDR3 runs to 14 residues. The full variable domain, completed using reference TRBV30 and TRBJ1-3, is SQTIHQWPATLVQPVGSPLSLECTVEGTSNPNLYWYRQAAGRGLQLLFYSVGIGQISSEVPQNLSASRPQDRQFILSSKKLLLSDSGFYLCAWKTGLSGNTIYFGEGSWLTVV.

The J gene is TRBJ1-1, the V gene TRBV5-1; possible D gene TRBD1, 6 bases. In germline, CDR1 is SGHRS, CDR2 YFSETQ. This CDR3 spans 14 amino acids. V was trimmed by 6 bases and J by 2 bases, leaving 14 bases between them. The CDR3 coding sequence is TGCGCCAGCACCCTGATGGGACAAAACACTGAAGCTTTCTTT. Amino acids: CASTLMGQNTEAFF.

This sequence joins TRBV27 and TRBJ1-2; 7 bases map to TRBD1. CDR1 and CDR2 (germline): MNHEY, SMNVEV (reference sequence). V gave up 5 bases and J gave up 2 bases; unmatched junction bases: 11. There are 16 residues in the CDR3. The CDR3 nucleotides are TGTGCCAGCAGTGCTTACCTACAGGGGTCCAACTATGGCTACACCTTC. Translation: CASSAYLQGSNYGYTF.

The V gene is TRBV7-9, the J gene TRBJ2-5; 10 bases line up with TRBD2. The V segment lost 2 bases and the J segment 2 bases; nucleotides outside the gene matches: 5. Germline assignment: CDR1 SEHNR and CDR2 FQNEAQ (reference sequence). This CDR3 contains 16 residues. The CDR3 here is CASSLLGTSAQETQYF. The CDR3 nucleotides read TGTGCCAGCAGCTTACTGGGGACTAGCGCTCAAGAGACCCAGTACTTC. The variable domain in full, completed from reference TRBV7-9 and TRBJ2-5, reads DTGVSQNPRHKITKRGQNVTFRCDPISEHNRLYWYRQTLGQGPEFLTYFQNEAQLEKSRLLSDRFSAERPKGSFSTLEIQRTEQGDSAMYLCASSLLGTSAQETQYFGPGTRLLVL.

This sequence joins TRBV4-2 and TRBJ1-2; 12 nucleotides match TRBD1. Germline trimming cut 2 bases from V and 7 bases from J; bases unmatched to any gene: 5. Germline assignment: CDR1 LGHNA and CDR2 YNFKEQ. The CDR3 extends over 15 amino acids. CDR3 nucleotide sequence: TGTGCCAGCAGCCAACCGGGACAGGGGGCGGGTGGCTACACCTTC. Translating gives CASSQPGQGAGGYTF.

The chain couples TRBV10-1 to TRBJ2-1; maybe TRBD1 (6 bases). There are 17 residues in the CDR3. Germline V lookup: CDR1 WNHNN, CDR2 SYGVQD (reference sequence). V was pared by 4 bases and J by 0 bases, with 16 bases between. CDR3 sequence: CASSGGTTSSSYNEQFF. The DNA of the CDR3 is TGCGCCAGCAGTGGGGGGACAACCTCAAGCTCCTACAATGAGCAGTTCTTC.

This chain connects TRBV4-1 to TRBJ1-1, with D perhaps matching TRBD1 (6 bases). The CDR3 extends over 18 amino acids. Germline CDR1 and CDR2: MGHRA and YSYEKL. The V and J ends lost 0 bases and 6 bases respectively, with 23 bases between them. The CDR3 region is CASSQDHGTPNTKAEAFF. The CDR3 DNA sequence: TGCGCCAGCAGCCAAGATCACGGGACACCTAATACTAAAGCTGAAGCTTTCTTT.